Listed below are T cell receptor beta chains from one sample, sequenced in a study of stem cell transplantation in POMP-related autoinflammatory disease. Generated by immunoSEQ multiplex PCR, the TCRdb table keeps only in-frame clones and is missing some. The sample gives approximately 23,000 clones, approximately 85% of which show up once; about 2.3% is in the top ten. The sample was CD4+ T cells from PBMCs, taken before stem cell transplantation. These receptors all stem from a human donor with POMP-related autoinflammation and immune dysregulation (PRAID). The CDR3 runs from the conserved cysteine through the conserved F or W. A D gene is named only where the DNA matches it firmly. Size tells how often a clone was seen (once, few, many) or the class of an expanded clone, and some rows leave it out.

j_call: TRBJ2-7; v_call: TRBV5-6; d_call: .; clone_size: once; cdr3_aa: CASSFWITRAPYEQYF; cdr3_nt: TGTGCCAGCAGCTTTTGGATTACCAGGGCCCCCTACGAGCAGTACTTC
j_call: TRBJ1-1; v_call: TRBV7-6; d_call: .; clone_size: .; cdr3_aa: CASSLGTYSKNTEAFF; cdr3_nt: TGTGCCAGCAGCTTAGGGACTTATAGTAAGAACACTGAAGCTTTCTTT
j_call: TRBJ2-3; v_call: TRBV7-2; d_call: .; clone_size: .; cdr3_aa: CASRNEVGDTQYF; cdr3_nt: TGTGCCAGCAGGAATGAGGTCGGAGATACGCAGTATTTT
j_call: TRBJ1-6; v_call: TRBV2; d_call: .; clone_size: .; cdr3_aa: CASSETKGLRNSPLHF; cdr3_nt: TGTGCCAGCAGTGAAACTAAGGGGCTTCGGAACTCACCCCTCCACTTT
j_call: TRBJ2-5; v_call: TRBV5-4; d_call: TRBD2; clone_size: .; cdr3_aa: CASSRGLAGGGETQYF; cdr3_nt: TGTGCCAGCAGCAGGGGACTAGCGGGAGGCGGTGAGACCCAGTACTTC
j_call: TRBJ2-7; v_call: TRBV9; d_call: .; clone_size: .; cdr3_aa: CASTPGAMGDYEQYF; cdr3_nt: TGTGCCAGCACCCCGGGGGCCATGGGGGACTACGAGCAGTACTTC
j_call: TRBJ2-7; v_call: TRBV6-5; d_call: TRBD2; clone_size: .; cdr3_aa: CASRQAGGLYEQYF; cdr3_nt: TGTGCCAGCAGACAAGCGGGAGGATTGTACGAGCAGTACTTC
j_call: TRBJ2-3; v_call: TRBV27; d_call: TRBD2; clone_size: .; cdr3_aa: CASSLTSGILDTQYF; cdr3_nt: TGTGCCAGCAGTTTGACTAGCGGAATACTAGATACGCAGTATTTT
j_call: TRBJ2-5; v_call: TRBV2; d_call: .; clone_size: .; cdr3_aa: CASSEVYQETQYF; cdr3_nt: TGTGCCAGCAGTGAGGTGTACCAAGAGACCCAGTACTTC
j_call: TRBJ2-2; v_call: TRBV5-1; d_call: .; clone_size: .; cdr3_aa: CASRRQGLTGELFF; cdr3_nt: TGCGCCAGCCGACGTCAGGGTTTAACCGGGGAGCTGTTTTTT
j_call: TRBJ1-2; v_call: TRBV15; d_call: .; clone_size: .; cdr3_aa: CATSRDLTPANYGYTF; cdr3_nt: TGTGCCACCAGCAGAGATCTGACCCCAGCTAACTATGGCTACACCTTC
j_call: TRBJ2-7; v_call: TRBV9; d_call: .; clone_size: .; cdr3_aa: CASSVEGSSYEQYF; cdr3_nt: TGTGCCAGCAGCGTAGAAGGAAGCTCCTACGAGCAGTACTTC
j_call: TRBJ2-7; v_call: TRBV7-9; d_call: TRBD1; clone_size: .; cdr3_aa: CASSQDRDSYEQYF; cdr3_nt: TGTGCCAGCAGCCAAGACAGGGACTCCTACGAGCAGTACTTC
j_call: TRBJ2-7; v_call: TRBV10-3; d_call: .; clone_size: once; cdr3_aa: CAISESGPYYEQYF; cdr3_nt: TGTGCCATCAGTGAGTCAGGGCCATACTACGAGCAGTACTTC
j_call: TRBJ2-3; v_call: TRBV7-9; d_call: TRBD1; clone_size: .; cdr3_aa: CASSPTGLGTDTQYF; cdr3_nt: TGTGCCAGCAGCCCGACAGGGCTTGGGACAGATACGCAGTATTTT
j_call: TRBJ1-1; v_call: TRBV12-5; d_call: .; clone_size: once; cdr3_aa: CASVLEGVNTEAFF; cdr3_nt: TGTGCTAGTGTCTTAGAGGGGGTGAACACTGAAGCTTTCTTT
j_call: TRBJ1-3; v_call: TRBV4-1; d_call: .; clone_size: .; cdr3_aa: CASSQDAAVGILNTIYF; cdr3_nt: TGCGCCAGCAGCCAAGATGCGGCGGTCGGAATTTTGAACACCATATATTTT
j_call: TRBJ1-4; v_call: TRBV27; d_call: .; clone_size: few; cdr3_aa: CASNNPGQGNEKLFF; cdr3_nt: TGTGCCAGCAACAATCCGGGACAAGGAAATGAAAAACTGTTTTTT
j_call: TRBJ1-3; v_call: TRBV5-6; d_call: .; clone_size: .; cdr3_aa: CASTLKNQGVPFSGNTIYF; cdr3_nt: TGTGCCAGCACCCTGAAAAACCAGGGCGTGCCCTTCTCTGGAAACACCATATATTTT
j_call: TRBJ2-2; v_call: TRBV5-1; d_call: .; clone_size: .; cdr3_aa: CASSAGLSTGELFF; cdr3_nt: TGCGCCAGCAGCGCGGGGCTTTCCACCGGGGAGCTGTTTTTT
j_call: TRBJ1-6; v_call: TRBV11-2; d_call: .; clone_size: .; cdr3_aa: CASSSRDWDYSPLHF; cdr3_nt: TGTGCCAGCAGCTCCCGAGACTGGGATTACTCACCCCTCCACTTT
j_call: TRBJ2-7; v_call: TRBV5-1; d_call: .; clone_size: .; cdr3_aa: CASSLAGPHKSSYEQYF; cdr3_nt: TGCGCCAGCAGCTTGGCCGGGCCCCATAAATCCTCCTACGAGCAGTACTTC
j_call: TRBJ1-5; v_call: TRBV15; d_call: .; clone_size: .; cdr3_aa: CATSTRGQNQPQHF; cdr3_nt: TGTGCCACCAGCACCAGGGGTCAAAATCAGCCCCAGCATTTT
j_call: TRBJ1-1; v_call: TRBV6-1; d_call: .; clone_size: few; cdr3_aa: CASSEGLGGTEAFF; cdr3_nt: TGTGCCAGCAGTGAGGGGCTCGGAGGCACTGAAGCTTTCTTT
j_call: TRBJ1-3; v_call: TRBV5-4; d_call: .; clone_size: .; cdr3_aa: CASSLTPGNTIYF; cdr3_nt: TGTGCCAGCAGCTTGACACCTGGAAACACCATATATTTT
j_call: TRBJ1-2; v_call: TRBV5-8; d_call: TRBD1; clone_size: .; cdr3_aa: CASGQGKGYTF; cdr3_nt: TGTGCCAGCGGACAGGGGAAGGGCTACACCTTC
j_call: TRBJ2-7; v_call: TRBV27; d_call: TRBD2; clone_size: once; cdr3_aa: CASSSPAPLTSGVPYEQYF; cdr3_nt: TGTGCCAGCAGTTCCCCAGCCCCCTTGACTAGCGGGGTCCCCTACGAGCAGTACTTC
j_call: TRBJ2-1; v_call: TRBV7-9; d_call: .; clone_size: .; cdr3_aa: CAAGVGAGHNEQFF; cdr3_nt: TGTGCAGCTGGGGTCGGCGCGGGACACAATGAGCAGTTCTTC
j_call: TRBJ2-1; v_call: TRBV6-5; d_call: .; clone_size: once; cdr3_aa: CASSGTFRSYNEQFF; cdr3_nt: TGTGCCAGCAGTGGGACATTTCGCTCCTACAATGAGCAGTTCTTC
j_call: TRBJ2-1; v_call: TRBV27; d_call: .; clone_size: .; cdr3_aa: CASSSFRNRGNEQFF; cdr3_nt: TGTGCCAGCAGTTCGTTCAGAAATCGGGGCAATGAGCAGTTCTTC
j_call: TRBJ2-7; v_call: TRBV7-3; d_call: TRBD2; clone_size: .; cdr3_aa: CASSLRRGYEQYF; cdr3_nt: TGTGCCAGCAGCTTAAGGCGGGGGTACGAGCAGTACTTC
j_call: TRBJ1-1; v_call: TRBV28; d_call: .; clone_size: .; cdr3_aa: CASRRQGVEAEAFF; cdr3_nt: TGTGCCAGCAGGAGACAAGGGGTCGAAGCTGAAGCTTTCTTT
j_call: TRBJ2-3; v_call: TRBV28; d_call: TRBD2; clone_size: .; cdr3_aa: CASSLRLAGGSGADTQYF; cdr3_nt: TGTGCCAGCAGTTTGCGACTAGCGGGAGGGTCGGGTGCAGATACGCAGTATTTT
j_call: TRBJ1-4; v_call: TRBV18; d_call: .; clone_size: .; cdr3_aa: CASSPPTGEVEKLFF; cdr3_nt: TGTGCCAGCTCACCCCCGACGGGGGAGGTTGAAAAACTGTTTTTT
j_call: TRBJ2-1; v_call: TRBV7-9; d_call: .; clone_size: once; cdr3_aa: CASGEFNNEQFF; cdr3_nt: TGTGCCAGCGGAGAATTCAACAATGAGCAGTTCTTC
j_call: TRBJ2-5; v_call: TRBV5-4; d_call: TRBD2; clone_size: .; cdr3_aa: CASSSGLAGSQETQYF; cdr3_nt: TGTGCCAGCAGCTCCGGACTAGCGGGCTCACAAGAGACCCAGTACTTC
j_call: TRBJ1-3; v_call: TRBV18; d_call: .; clone_size: .; cdr3_aa: CASSPIDVNSGNTIYF; cdr3_nt: TGTGCCAGCTCACCTATCGACGTGAATTCTGGAAACACCATATATTTT
j_call: TRBJ1-6; v_call: TRBV30; d_call: TRBD1; clone_size: .; cdr3_aa: CAWSGGQVRGSPLHF; cdr3_nt: TGTGCCTGGAGTGGGGGACAGGTCCGGGGTTCACCCCTCCACTTT
j_call: TRBJ1-2; v_call: TRBV2; d_call: .; clone_size: .; cdr3_aa: CASNLRTATNYGYTF; cdr3_nt: TGTGCCAGCAATCTGAGGACAGCTACTAACTATGGCTACACCTTC
j_call: TRBJ1-2; v_call: TRBV11-2; d_call: TRBD1; clone_size: .; cdr3_aa: CASSPGYRGIDGYTF; cdr3_nt: TGTGCCAGCAGCCCCGGGTACAGGGGAATAGATGGCTACACCTTC
j_call: TRBJ2-5; v_call: TRBV11-2; d_call: TRBD1; clone_size: .; cdr3_aa: CASRQGQAKQETQYF; cdr3_nt: TGTGCCAGCAGACAGGGACAGGCGAAACAAGAGACCCAGTACTTC
j_call: TRBJ2-1; v_call: TRBV6-5; d_call: .; clone_size: .; cdr3_aa: CASSYSGAYNEQFF; cdr3_nt: TGTGCCAGCAGTTACTCGGGAGCGTACAATGAGCAGTTCTTC
j_call: TRBJ2-2; v_call: TRBV6-6; d_call: .; clone_size: .; cdr3_aa: CASEAPSSNTGELFF; cdr3_nt: TGTGCCAGCGAAGCACCTTCTTCTAACACCGGGGAGCTGTTTTTT
j_call: TRBJ1-2; v_call: TRBV19; d_call: TRBD1; clone_size: .; cdr3_aa: CASRWGTAEDNYGYTF; cdr3_nt: TGTGCCAGTAGATGGGGGACAGCGGAAGATAACTATGGCTACACCTTC
j_call: TRBJ2-5; v_call: TRBV11-2; d_call: .; clone_size: .; cdr3_aa: CASSLGAGWGETQYF; cdr3_nt: TGTGCCAGCAGCTTAGGTGCAGGGTGGGGAGAGACCCAGTACTTC
j_call: TRBJ1-1; v_call: TRBV18; d_call: TRBD1; clone_size: .; cdr3_aa: CASSPTNRGQDTEAFF; cdr3_nt: TGTGCCAGCTCACCTACGAACAGGGGGCAGGACACTGAAGCTTTCTTT
j_call: TRBJ1-1; v_call: TRBV10-2; d_call: .; clone_size: .; cdr3_aa: CASRGPMNTEAFF; cdr3_nt: TGCGCCAGCAGAGGACCGATGAACACTGAAGCTTTCTTT
j_call: TRBJ2-5; v_call: TRBV6-1; d_call: .; clone_size: .; cdr3_aa: CASSEGWTDSRETQYF; cdr3_nt: TGTGCCAGCAGTGAGGGCTGGACGGACTCCAGGGAGACCCAGTACTTC
j_call: TRBJ2-3; v_call: TRBV29-1; d_call: .; clone_size: .; cdr3_aa: CSVEGYTDTQYF; cdr3_nt: TGCAGCGTTGAGGGGTACACAGATACGCAGTATTTT
j_call: TRBJ1-5; v_call: TRBV2; d_call: .; clone_size: large; cdr3_aa: CASGRTVSHQPQHF; cdr3_nt: TGTGCCAGCGGAAGGACAGTTTCTCATCAGCCCCAGCATTTT
j_call: TRBJ2-3; v_call: TRBV5-1; d_call: .; clone_size: .; cdr3_aa: CASSVGTRGDTQYF; cdr3_nt: TGCGCCAGCAGCGTCGGGACCCGAGGAGATACGCAGTATTTT
j_call: TRBJ2-3; v_call: TRBV6-1; d_call: TRBD2; clone_size: .; cdr3_aa: CASSGRLAATDTQYF; cdr3_nt: TGTGCCAGCAGTGGTAGACTAGCGGCCACAGATACGCAGTATTTT